This TCR beta chain was identified in a study of cytomegalovirus exposure and HLA in healthy donors. Points from the study as a whole: The authors later linked a missense DCLRE1C variant to TCR beta V- and J-gene trimming. It was approximately 150 TCR beta chains that were listed as cytomegalovirus-associated. Presence/absence analyses assumed roughly uniform sequencing depth across donors.

This cohort consisted of healthy bone marrow donors. Both 60 Vbeta primers and 13 Jbeta primers went into the PCR. Here immunoSEQ multiplex PCR was the method, and the copy in TCRdb shows in-frame clones only, minus some. The sample carries around 150,000 clones, around 72% recorded once. This clone has more than one count but fewer than ten. The antigen is not known. The sample comprised PBMCs. This TCR came from a man aged 45 to 65 in good health and CMV-seropositive.

CDR3 region: CASRPQGGGNYGYTF. The CDR3 DNA reads as TGTGCCAGCAGGCCACAGGGCGGAGGTAACTATGGCTACACCTTC. The V gene is TRBV2, the J gene TRBJ1-2; TRBD1 might be the D (6 bases). V dropped 6 bases and J dropped 1 base, with 15 bases sitting between them. The CDR3 has 15 residues. Germline V CDR1 and CDR2: SNHLY, FYNNEI.